This entry is about one T cell receptor beta chain. This CDR3 contains 15 residues. Germline trimming cut 5 bases from V and 0 bases from J; bases unmatched to any gene: 3. Germline lookup yields CDR1 SGHNT and CDR2 YENEEA. In the original analysis: Amplification of reference gene primers provided the estimated nucleated cell counts. Measured with immunoSEQ multiplex PCR; TCRdb has only the in-frame clones, and not every one. V, J and clone size are taken as reported in that table, and D and trimming were inferred from the DNA itself. The sample has around 45,000 clones, less than 70% seen once. The sample originates from a study of blood T cell repertoires in COVID-19. About the research overall: The United States, Italy and Spain were the sources of the acute and convalescent COVID-19 samples. PBMCs, B-cell-depleted T cells, or T cells were the source of the cDNA or gDNA that made up the material.

J is TRBJ2-1 and V is TRBV11-3; 8 bases are shared with TRBD2. The sequenced sample was peripheral blood. The TCR sequence derives from a man at least 80 years old with acute or convalescent COVID-19. CDR3 DNA: TGTGCCAGCAGCCGCGGGACTAGCTCCTACAATGAGCAGTTCTTC. Its protein product is CASSRGTSSYNEQFF.